The entry below gives a single T cell receptor beta chain sequence along with its context. Which antigen it targets is not known. No much larger clonotype is one base removed from it; base qualities were not supplied. The data originate from a study of cytomegalovirus exposure and HLA in healthy donors (TCRdb year 2017). Study-wide context: In an earlier analysis of approximately 500 of the donors, around 300 Gb of sequence data and 100 million or so unique TCR beta sequences from about 190 million T cells were reported. Around 320 gigabases of sequencing data and 78 million or so unique TCR sequences were included in an early release covering over 600 HLA-typed donors. The genetic ancestry cluster associated with self-reported Caucasian donors included over 80% of the roughly 400 genotyped donors. The aim of the study was to test whether cataloging public T cell receptors could identify signatures of past pathogen exposure. The T cell repertoires of 666 subjects were profiled by immunosequencing and related to cytomegalovirus serostatus. Along with the approximately 700-subject first cohort, a separate validation cohort of over a hundred different subjects was used. The study combined high-throughput TCR immunosequencing, statistical association of individual TCRs with disease status, and machine learning to predict cytomegalovirus infection status. A later analysis re-analyzed previously published TCR beta repertoires from roughly 600 donors and added high-resolution HLA genotyping to study TCR occurrence patterns. The later analysis used no new phenotypic data to find candidate immune exposures, relying instead on TCR beta sequences and their occurrence across donors. An earlier analysis of 587 of the donors applied high-throughput TCR beta sequencing to assess whether each TCR beta V gene segment acted as functional or pseudogenic. Donor age, sex, ethnicity and CMV serostatus were compiled together with the repertoire data. Genome-wide SNP genotypes for about 55% of the roughly 670 donors were used in a later genetic analysis, which treated that subset as a discovery cohort. Every repertoire in the discovery cohort had been generated on one and the same sequencing platform. HLA typing covered class I and class II loci at four-digit resolution. The number of typed donors differed by locus: roughly 629-640 for A, B, C, DRB1 and DQB1; 500 to 550 for DQA1; 606 for DPA1; and 450 to 480 for DPB1. About 5 DR-DQ haplotypes were handled as single units for association and clustering, since linkage in the cohort was strong. Across approximately 400 genotyped donors of the cohort, an average of approximately 200,000 unique TCR beta nucleotide sequences per donor were sequenced, and 15% to 20% of those sequences were non-productive.

The cohort was made up of about 610 healthy bone marrow donors. At the time of sampling, every cohort member was nominally healthy, though immune exposures that went unrecorded were likely present. The donor was CMV seropositive and was included in the group of 270 or so seropositive cohort members. Every donor gave a peripheral blood sample, and the peripheral blood mononuclear cells from that sample were used for TCR beta sequencing. The Qiagen DNeasy Blood Extraction Kit was used to extract genomic DNA from the blood cell samples. There are 16 amino acids in the CDR3, from cysteine to phenylalanine inclusive. The entry retains the CDR3 DNA only, 48 bases that are in frame from base 1. The germline V gene sets CDR1 to SGHNT and CDR2 to YENEEA. The germline V and J ends show losses of 2 bases and 6 bases respectively, and no gene match explains 9 bases of the junction. What the study reported, not specific to this receptor: Cytomegalovirus status was reported to be diagnosed by the classifier with high specificity and sensitivity in both the original and validation cohorts. Across donors, most TCR sequences were observed very rarely, whereas some public TCRs were present in many individuals. Three of the identified cytomegalovirus-associated TCR beta chains were confirmed in vitro to be specific for cytomegalovirus antigens. In a later analysis, several top co-occurrence clusters were reported to appear linked to parvovirus B19, influenza, CMV and Epstein-Barr virus. The 87-base-pair reads could not distinguish some IMGT-functional V segments, including TRBV6-2 and TRBV6-3, so those segments were excluded. An association between a missense DCLRE1C variant and V-gene and J-gene trimming of TCR beta chains was found in a later genetic analysis and replicated in an independent cohort. In a later analysis, around 15,000 TCR beta sequences were associated with specific HLA alleles at a false discovery rate of 0.05. When HLA alleles, especially DR and DQ, strongly co-occurred, attributing TCR associations to individual alleles was difficult. For the cohort, immune exposure information was limited to CMV serostatus. Compared with the approximately 700-donor mean, donors in an Asian-associated ancestry cluster had fewer N-insertions in productive TCRs, according to a later genetic analysis. Because HLA typing was unavailable for some donors at each locus, only the typed subset was used in association tests. A later analysis found that most CMV-associated TCR beta chains appeared HLA-restricted, with HLA associations seemingly driven largely by CMV exposure. The study gave a list of 150 to 200 TCR beta chains associated with cytomegalovirus. Presence/absence analyses assumed roughly uniform sequencing depth across donors, an assumption that may not hold. The authors suggested that the approach could potentially be generalized to other disease states and immunological phenotypes. In an earlier analysis of 500 to 650 of the donors, most TCR beta V segments appeared in productive rearrangements about 87% or about 30% of the time, broadly matching IMGT annotations. A further reported finding was that TCR beta sequences accurately predicted the HLA-A and HLA-B alleles for most subjects in the first cohort. Because counts were too low, roughly 18 rarely observed V segments, including chromosome 9 orphons, were left out of the earlier analysis of roughly 600 of the donors. According to a later analysis, TCR association rates differed among HLA loci, with DRB1 alleles showing the most associated TCRs and HLA-C alleles showing the fewest. Correlated functional status among segregating V segments might be attributable to linkage disequilibrium, but an unknown experimental factor could not be ruled out. In this cohort, only TCR beta chains were sequenced, and detectable features were limited by the absence of alpha or paired-chain data. In a later analysis, HLA-associated TCR beta chains were found to be more clonally expanded and to have lower generation probabilities than equally common non-associated chains. A cluster of highly shared sequence variants was judged likely to be a technical artifact of the sequencing pipeline.

Library construction relied on the immunoSEQ multiplex PCR assay. The multiplex PCR relied on a mix of 60 forward primers for TCR Vbeta segments and 13 reverse primers for TCR Jbeta segments. A multiplex PCR assay on genomic DNA amplified the CDR3 region of rearranged TCR beta genes. The Illumina HiSeq System was used to sequence the amplified TCR beta libraries as 87-base-pair reads. The study's processing was this. A later analysis tallied 80 million to 95 million unique TCR beta chains across the 666 repertoires, and some 12 million of those chains were shared by two or more donors. Raw reads were error-corrected and collapsed into unique sequences by a nearest-neighbor algorithm in which closely related sequences were merged to remove PCR and sequencing errors. CDR3 sequences were aligned to IMGT reference sequences to assign V, D and J gene segments. Each retained sequence needed at least a six-nucleotide match to both a V gene segment and a J gene segment. A rearrangement counted as productive if the CDR3 had no stop codons and remained in frame with V and J, and every other rearrangement counted as non-productive. CDR3 was defined by IMGT convention, running from the second conserved V-encoded cysteine to the conserved J-encoded phenylalanine. The earlier analysis of some 540 of the donors excluded any sequence lacking an unambiguous match to a single V gene segment. An earlier analysis of a few hundred of the donors called V segments functional above 56.7% productive rearrangements and segregating when the between-donor standard deviation exceeded 5%. A statistical classification framework was built to diagnose cytomegalovirus status from the catalog of TCR beta chain sequences. In a later analysis, V and J genes were assigned by comparing TCR nucleotide sequences against IMGT/GENE-DB human TR gene sequences. In a later analysis, CDR3 sequences and most-parsimonious VDJ recombination scenarios were assigned using the TCRdist pipeline. In a later analysis, each TCR beta chain was defined by its CDR3 amino acid sequence together with its V-gene family, and reads lacking a unique V-gene family were excluded. A later analysis removed several hundred highly shared, low-generation-probability nucleotide sequences to deal with suspected cross-contamination and a sequencing artifact. For each public chain, a later analysis derived a clonal expansion index from normalized ranks of inferred template counts within each repertoire. In a later analysis, generation probabilities were computed with a VDJ recombination model fitted to out-of-frame rearrangements, and the resulting probabilities were checked against IGoR. In a later analysis, hypergeometric tests were used to score TCR-TCR, TCR-HLA and TCR-CMV co-occurrence, with a repertoire-size bias correction applied to TCR pairs. False discovery rates were estimated in a later analysis by permuting HLA or CMV assignments 20 times. In a later analysis, co-occurring TCRs were grouped using DBSCAN, and TCRdist sequence similarity was added for clustering within HLA-allele-positive subsets. Co-occurrence clustering excluded repertoires with fewer than 30,000 or more than 120,000 public chains, plus five with anomalous nucleotide sharing. Not all clones reach the TCRdb copy of this immuneACCESS table, which keeps in-frame sequences only. Checked studies attribute under half of the gap to unresolved V genes and leave the rest unexplained. The DNA gave D and trimming, while V, J and clone size come from that table. Here the sample has 150,000 to 200,000 clones; about three quarters occur a single time. In total, the top ten clones hold under 8% of the sample.

The sequenced material came from PBMCs. This clonotype was sampled from a man aged 35 to 55 in good health and CMV-seropositive. The rearranged segments are TRBV11-3 and TRBJ2-1; the junction holds 8 bases that match TRBD2. The CDR3 region: CASSLSPGLGGNEQFF. The sequenced DNA is TGTGCCAGCAGCTTATCTCCGGGACTAGGAGGCAATGAGCAGTTCTTC.